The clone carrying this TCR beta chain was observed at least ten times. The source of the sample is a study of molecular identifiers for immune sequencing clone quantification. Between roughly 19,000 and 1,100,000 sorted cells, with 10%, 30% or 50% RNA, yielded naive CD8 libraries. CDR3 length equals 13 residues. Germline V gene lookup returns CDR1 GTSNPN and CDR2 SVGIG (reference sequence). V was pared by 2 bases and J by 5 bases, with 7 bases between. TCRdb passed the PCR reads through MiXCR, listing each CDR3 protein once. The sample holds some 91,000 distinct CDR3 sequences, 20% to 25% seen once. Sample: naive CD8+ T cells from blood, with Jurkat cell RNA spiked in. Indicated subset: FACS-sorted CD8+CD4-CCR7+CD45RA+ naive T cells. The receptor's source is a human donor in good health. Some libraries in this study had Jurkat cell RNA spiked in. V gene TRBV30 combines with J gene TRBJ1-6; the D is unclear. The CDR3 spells CAWSLMDNSPLHF. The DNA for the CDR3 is TGTGCCTGGAGTCTTATGGATAATTCACCCCTCCACTTT.